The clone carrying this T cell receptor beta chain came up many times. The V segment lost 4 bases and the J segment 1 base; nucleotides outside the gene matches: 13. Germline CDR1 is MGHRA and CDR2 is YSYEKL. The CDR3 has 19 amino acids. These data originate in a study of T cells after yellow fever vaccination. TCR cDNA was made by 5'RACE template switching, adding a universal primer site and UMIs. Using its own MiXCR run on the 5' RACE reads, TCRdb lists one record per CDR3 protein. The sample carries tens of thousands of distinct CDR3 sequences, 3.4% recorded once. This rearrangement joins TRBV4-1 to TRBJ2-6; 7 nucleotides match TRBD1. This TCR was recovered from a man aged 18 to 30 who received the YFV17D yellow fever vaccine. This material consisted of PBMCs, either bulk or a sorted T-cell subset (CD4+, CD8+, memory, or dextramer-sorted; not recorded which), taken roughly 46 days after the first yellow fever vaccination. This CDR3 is CASSPAPGQQSSGANVLTF. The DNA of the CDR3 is TGCGCCAGCAGCCCAGCTCCGGGACAGCAAAGTTCTGGGGCCAACGTCCTGACTTTC.